The 11 T cell receptor beta chains reported below all come from one sample, sequenced in a study of blood T cells in healthy people across ages. A second PCR of 7 to 11 cycles used a sample-barcoded 5' primer and a J-beta primer mix. TCRdb redid the calling of the 5' RACE reads with MiXCR, one entry per CDR3 protein. The sample shows about 1.7 million distinct CDR3 sequences, roughly 27% of them seen only once. The sample was blood. The source of these receptors is a woman aged 25 to 39 in good health.

A few counts support this clonotype. The rearrangement joins TRBV7-9 to TRBJ2-5, with D uncertain. Near its end, the DNA agrees better with TRBJ2-7, so the J call may be wrong. This CDR3 comprises 13 residues. CDR1 is SEHNR and CDR2 is FQNEAQ in the germline V gene (reference sequence). This chain's CDR3 is CASSLAPSDEQYF. Here the CDR3 DNA reads TGTGCCAGCAGCTTGGCCCCCTCTGACGAGCAGTACTTC.

V is TRBV12-5 and J is TRBJ2-7, with D perhaps TRBD2 (7 bases). The J call may be incorrect, as the DNA end agrees better with TRBJ2-5. The CDR3 extends over 14 amino acids. Germline lookup yields CDR1 LGHNT and CDR2 FRNRAP. The CDR3 region is CASGSQGRAKTQYF. The CDR3 DNA follows: TGTGCTAGTGGTTCGCAGGGGAGGGCAAAGACCCAGTACTTC.

This clonotype was observed a handful of times. The J gene is TRBJ2-3, the V gene TRBV7-2; D ambiguous. The CDR3 sequence is 15 residues long. Trimming left V 1 base short and J 0 bases short, with 8 bases between. Germline values: CDR1 SGHTA, CDR2 FQGNSA. The CDR3 DNA reads as TGTGCCAGCAGCTTAGGGGATGGGAGCACAGATACGCAGTATTTT. Translation: CASSLGDGSTDTQYF.

V is TRBV11-2 and J is TRBJ2-7; 8 bases are shared with TRBD1. The CDR3 loop spans 14 amino acids. Unmatched junction bases numbered 6, after V lost 3 bases and J lost 5 bases. Germline loops: CDR1 SGHAT, CDR2 FQNNGV. CDR3 loop: CASSFSGGANEQYF. The CDR3, as DNA: TGTGCCAGCAGCTTTTCAGGGGGCGCTAACGAGCAGTACTTC. Based on the CDR3 plus reference TRBV11-2 and TRBJ2-7, the full variable domain is EAGVAQSPRYKIIEKRQSVAFWCNPISGHATLYWYQQILGQGPKLLIQFQNNGVVDDSQLPKDRFSAERLKGVDSTLKIQPAKLEDSAVYLCASSFSGGANEQYFGPGTRLTVT.

The table lists this clonotype with many counts. The chain has TRBV7-2 and TRBJ1-1; the match to TRBD1 covers 7 bases. Germline V gives CDR1 SGHTA, CDR2 FQGNSA. CDR3 length equals 15 residues. After removal of 4 bases from V and 0 bases from J, the junction contained 5 bases not matched to a gene. DNA for the CDR3: TGTGCCAGCAGCTGGGGACAGACAATGAACACTGAAGCTTTCTTT. Residues: CASSWGQTMNTEAFF.

This clonotype was seen only a few times. The CDR3 coding sequence is TGCGCCAGCAGCGTGGCCGGGACTAGCGACTACGAGCAGTACTTC. Its translation: CASSVAGTSDYEQYF. V and J are TRBV5-1 and TRBJ2-7; 10 bases are shared with TRBD2. Germline CDR1 and CDR2: SGHRS and YFSETQ. With V trimmed by 4 bases and J by 3 bases, 7 bases remained unmatched. The CDR3 consists of 15 residues.

In this sample, this clonotype turned up many times. The gene calls are TRBV9 and TRBJ2-7; 8 nucleotides match TRBD1. V shed 1 base and J 2 bases; nucleotides not matched to a gene: 8. Germline values: CDR1 SGDLS, CDR2 YYNGEE. The CDR3 has 16 amino acids. The CDR3 loop reads CASSVTGTGPAYEQYF. For the CDR3, the DNA is TGTGCCAGCAGCGTAACCGGGACAGGTCCTGCCTACGAGCAGTACTTC. The full variable domain, in which reference TRBV9 and TRBJ2-7 provide the parts outside the CDR3, is DSGVTQTPKHLITATGQRVTLRCSPRSGDLSVYWYQQSLDQGLQFLIQYYNGEERAKGNILERFSAQQFPDLHSELNLSSLELGDSALYFCASSVTGTGPAYEQYFGPGTRLTVT.

The gene calls are TRBV6-5 and TRBJ2-6; a possible D gene is TRBD2 (6 bases). V was cut by 4 bases and J by 0 bases, with 13 bases left in between. The CDR3 has 17 residues. Germline CDR1 reads MNHEY; CDR2 reads SVGAGI. The chain's CDR3 is CASSFYGSPSGANVLTF. Written as DNA, the CDR3 is TGTGCCAGCAGTTTTTACGGGAGCCCCTCTGGGGCCAACGTCCTGACTTTC.

This clonotype was counted many times. V and J are TRBV29-1 and TRBJ2-1; 12 nucleotides align to TRBD2. Trimming removed 6 bases from V and 10 bases from J; junction bases left unmatched: 4. CDR1 is SQVTM, CDR2 ANQGSEA, per germline. This CDR3 spans 12 amino acids. CDR3 in DNA: TGCAGCGTGGGACTAGCGGGTGAGGAGCAGTTCTTC. Translated: CSVGLAGEEQFF.

This clonotype was detected a few times. The CDR3 loop reads CASSFGLAASSEQYF. The DNA for the CDR3 is TGTGCCAGCAGTTTCGGGCTAGCTGCCTCGTCCGAGCAGTACTTC. The chain carries TRBV12-3 or TRBV12-4 and TRBJ2-7; D is possibly TRBD2 (5 bases). V lost 3 bases and J 6 bases, leaving 18 bases between the germline ends. This CDR3 comprises 15 residues.

Only a few counts were recorded for this clonotype. V usage is TRBV18 and J usage is TRBJ2-1; D unresolved. The CDR3 covers 15 residues. From germline, CDR1 is KGHSH and CDR2 LQKENI. Trimming cost V 7 bases and J 0 bases, with 13 bases left between them. The chain's CDR3 is CASYLGGASYNEQFF. The CDR3 bases are TGTGCCAGCTATCTTGGCGGAGCCTCCTACAATGAGCAGTTCTTC.